This section outlines one T cell receptor (beta chain) sequence together with its context. A much larger clone lies a single base off, so this may be a read error. These data are taken from a study of T cell repertoires in cytomegalovirus infection. For the study at large: Indications came from public TCR beta signatures; they pointed to CMV infection and to a matching HLA type.

TCRdb reanalysed the reads using MiXCR and keeps one entry per CDR3 protein. The sample holds around 140,000 distinct CDR3 sequences, about 6.5% seen once. Germline CDR1 and CDR2: SGHTA and FQGNSA. The CDR3 covers 15 residues. Trimming left V 5 bases short and J 0 bases short, with 11 bases between. The receptor's source is a human donor in good health (CMV status not recorded). Some clones in this sample may be carry-over from other donors' samples. The sequenced material came from PBMCs. The chain employs TRBV7-2 and TRBJ1-5, with D maybe TRBD1 (5 bases). CDR3 coding DNA: TGTGCCAGCAGCCCGTGGGGGGATAGCAATCAGCCCCAGCATTTT. Translation gives CASSPWGDSNQPQHF.